This T cell receptor beta chain originates from a study of blood T cell repertoires in COVID-19. There are 11 residues in the CDR3. Per germline, CDR1 SQVTM and CDR2 ANQGSEA. The V segment lost 4 bases and the J segment 13 bases; nucleotides outside the gene matches: 7. Clones were read by immunoSEQ multiplex PCR, and TCRdb kept only the in-frame ones, dropping some. The repertoire holds some 83,000 clones, with about 82% as singletons. The chain joins TRBV29-1 to TRBJ2-1; 7 bases fit TRBD2. This clonotype was obtained from a man aged 50-60 years with active COVID-19. Sample: peripheral blood. The CDR3 coding sequence is TGCAGCGTTGTTGGTGGGGGGGATCAGTTCTTC. It encodes CSVVGGGDQFF.